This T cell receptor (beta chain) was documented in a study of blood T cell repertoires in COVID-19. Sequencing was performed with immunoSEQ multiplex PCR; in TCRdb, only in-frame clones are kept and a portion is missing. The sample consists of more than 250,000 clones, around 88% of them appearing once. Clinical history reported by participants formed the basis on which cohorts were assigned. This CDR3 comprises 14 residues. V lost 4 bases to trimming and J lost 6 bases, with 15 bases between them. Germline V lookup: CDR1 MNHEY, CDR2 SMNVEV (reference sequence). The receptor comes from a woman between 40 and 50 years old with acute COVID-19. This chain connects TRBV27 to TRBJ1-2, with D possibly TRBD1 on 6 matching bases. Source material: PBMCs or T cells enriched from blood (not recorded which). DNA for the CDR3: TGTGCCAGCAGTTATACCGGGACACCGGATGGCTACACCTTC. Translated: CASSYTGTPDGYTF.